This T cell receptor beta chain appears in the sequencing data of a study of CD8+ T cells in alopecia areata. As for the study in general: At a dose of 5 to 10 mg twice daily, oral tofacitinib was given to treated patients.

Treatment indicated: oral pan-JAK inhibitor, 5-10 mg twice daily. Germline values: CDR1 SNHLY, CDR2 FYNNEI. The CDR3 has 13 amino acids. V dropped 5 bases and J dropped 7 bases, with 12 bases sitting between them. The table lists this clone with a few counts. Its target is unknown. TCR sequencing used cDNA made by reverse transcription of extracted RNA. Measured with immunoSEQ multiplex PCR; TCRdb has only the in-frame clones, and not every one. The sample yields around 100,000 clones, about 59% seen once. General study results and limits: Clonality exceeded that of normal scalp in lesional scalp, most notably in alopecia totalis/universalis. A large proportion of expanded lesional clones were detected persisting in scalp and blood during tofacitinib.

This TCR was sampled from a human donor with alopecia areata. V and J are TRBV2 and TRBJ2-1; the D is unclear. This specimen was CD8+ T cells sorted from blood, taken at week 24, from a patient treated with tofacitinib. For the CDR3, the DNA is TGTGCCAGCAGTCCCCTGCCCGTGAATGAGCAGTTCTTC. This gives the protein CASSPLPVNEQFF.